The 14 T cell receptor beta chains below were found in one sample sequenced in a study of T cell repertoires in aging, cancer and after chemotherapy. TRB rearrangements spanning V, D and J were amplified using mixed TRB-A/B primers. TCRdb fed the multiplex PCR reads into MiXCR, producing one record per CDR3 protein. The sample contains almost 7,500 distinct CDR3 sequences, 40% of which appear only once. TCR beta rearrangements were amplified from peripheral blood genomic DNA. The source material was blood. The origin of the receptors is a human donor in good health.

The chain carries TRBV11-3 and TRBJ1-6; D not certain. The CDR3 runs to 13 residues. The V gene's germline CDR1 is SGHNT and CDR2 YENEEA. V was clipped by 3 bases and J by 7 bases, with 7 bases between them. CDR3 in amino acids: CASSFDGNSPLHF. CDR3 nucleotide sequence: TGTGCCAGCAGCTTCGACGGAAATTCACCCCTCCACTTT.

The chain couples TRBV7-9 to TRBJ1-3; 7 nucleotides match TRBD1. Trimming cost V 5 bases and J 4 bases; bases outside gene matches: 5. This CDR3 comprises 14 residues. Per the germline V gene, CDR1 is SEHNR and CDR2 is FQNEAQ (reference sequence). DNA for the CDR3: TGTGCCAGCAGCCCTACAGGGGACGGAAACACCATATATTTT. It yields the protein CASSPTGDGNTIYF.

V gene TRBV19 combines with J gene TRBJ1-5, with D possibly TRBD1 on 5 matching bases. The V end lost 0 bases, the J end lost 9 bases, and 15 bases lay between the germline ends. CDR1 and CDR2 (germline): LNHDA, SQIVND (reference sequence). The CDR3 runs to 15 residues. The CDR3 nucleotides read TGTGCCAGTAGTATAGATTCAGGGCCGCGCCGGCCCCAGCATTTT. It encodes CASSIDSGPRRPQHF.

The chain links TRBV6-5 to TRBJ2-1; D is perhaps TRBD2 (6 bases). The J call may be mistaken, given a closer DNA end match to TRBJ2-7. Per the germline V gene, CDR1 is MNHEY and CDR2 is SVGAGI. The CDR3 length is 14 residues. In DNA form, the CDR3 reads TGTGCCAGCAGTTACTCGGGGGGTGGAACCGAGCAGTACTTC. Its translation is CASSYSGGGTEQYF.

The chain has TRBV6-6 and TRBJ2-2, with D uncertain. The germline CDR1 and CDR2 sequences are MNHNY and SVGAGI (reference sequence). Trimming removed 0 bases from V and 4 bases from J, with 15 bases in between. The CDR3 sequence is 17 residues long. The CDR3 DNA follows: TGTGCCAGCAGTTACTCGATACTGGTCACGGGCACCGGGGAGCTGTTTTTT. It codes for CASSYSILVTGTGELFF.

This rearrangement joins TRBV7-6 to TRBJ2-7, with TRBD1 as a possible D gene (5 bases). Deletions cut 4 bases from V and 3 bases from J, with 10 bases between. The CDR3 length is 13 residues. Germline V lookup: CDR1 SGHVS, CDR2 FNYEAQ. CDR3 DNA: TGTGCCAGCAGCTCCCACAGGCTCTACGAGCAGTACTTC. Protein sequence: CASSSHRLYEQYF. Complete variable domain (other parts from reference TRBV7-6 and TRBJ2-7): GAGVSQSPRYKVTKRGQDVALRCDPISGHVSLYWYRQALGQGPEFLTYFNYEAQQDKSGLPNDRFSAERPEGSISTLTIQRTEQRDSAMYRCASSSHRLYEQYFGPGTRLTVT.

The gene calls are TRBV4-3 and TRBJ2-5, with 7 bases that match TRBD1. The CDR3 runs 15 residues. From germline, CDR1 is LGHNA and CDR2 YSLEER. J was trimmed by 3 bases and V by 0 bases; bases with no gene match: 4. Here the CDR3 DNA reads TGCGCCAGCAGCCAAGAGCTAGGGACAGAAGAGACCCAGTACTTC. Protein sequence: CASSQELGTEETQYF.

This clonotype was recorded a few times. This chain connects TRBV10-1 to TRBJ2-3; perhaps TRBD2 as D (6 bases). The germline gives CDR1 WNHNN, CDR2 SYGVQD (reference sequence). V was cut by 4 bases and J by 0 bases, with 11 bases left in between. CDR3 length: 15 residues. DNA of the CDR3: TGCGCCAGCAGTGTCGGGGGAACTAGCACAGATACGCAGTATTTT. It yields the protein CASSVGGTSTDTQYF.

This clonotype was picked up a small number of times. The chain employs TRBV6-5 and TRBJ1-5; 8 nucleotides align to TRBD1. Trimming at V came to 5 bases and at J to 0 bases, leaving 3 bases not matched to a gene. The CDR3 length is 15 residues. Looked up from germline, CDR1 is MNHEY and CDR2 is SVGAGI. The CDR3 DNA is TGTGCCAGCAGTCGCGGGACAGGTAGCAATCAGCCCCAGCATTTT. Residues: CASSRGTGSNQPQHF.

There are a few counts of this clonotype. V gene TRBV12-3 or TRBV12-4 combines with J gene TRBJ1-2; D gene ambiguous. This CDR3 spans 13 amino acids. Trimming left V 3 bases short and J 4 bases short, with 9 bases between. CDR3 sequence (DNA): TGTGCCAGCAGTTTCATCAGAGGCTATGGCTACACCTTC. Translated: CASSFIRGYGYTF.

This clonotype was seen only once. This chain connects TRBV6-5 to TRBJ1-5; D is possibly TRBD1 (6 bases). Looked up from germline, CDR1 is MNHEY and CDR2 is SVGAGI. The V end lost 2 bases, the J end lost 6 bases, and 14 bases lay between the germline ends. The CDR3 loop spans 15 amino acids. CDR3 protein: CASSYPTGISQPQHF. The CDR3 bases are TGTGCCAGCAGTTACCCGACAGGTATTAGTCAGCCCCAGCATTTT.

The genes are TRBV6-5 and TRBJ1-6; D remains unclear. The V gene lost 5 bases and the J gene lost 4 bases, with 15 bases spanning the gap. The length of the CDR3 is 16 residues. Germline V gene sequence: CDR1 MNHEY, CDR2 SVGAGI. The CDR3 protein is CASSREKRMYNSPLHF. CDR3 in DNA: TGTGCCAGCAGTAGAGAGAAACGGATGTATAATTCACCCCTCCACTTT.

This clonotype appeared a few times. The chain couples TRBV4-2 to TRBJ2-2, with 11 bases aligning to TRBD1. The V and J ends lost 6 bases and 5 bases, in that order; junction bases with no gene match: 5. The germline V gene has CDR1 LGHNA and CDR2 YNFKEQ. The CDR3 is 15 amino acids. CDR3 in DNA: TGTGCCAGCAGGGACGGACAGGGGGCTACCGGGGAGCTGTTTTTT. Protein: CASRDGQGATGELFF.

The table lists this clonotype with a few counts. V is TRBV6-5 and J is TRBJ2-7; 12 bases match TRBD1. Germline V lookup: CDR1 MNHEY, CDR2 SVGAGI. This CDR3 has 16 residues. The trim removed 5 bases at V and 2 bases at J, leaving 7 bases unmatched. The CDR3 region is CASSATGTGGAYEQYF. Written as DNA, the CDR3 is TGTGCCAGCAGTGCGACCGGGACAGGGGGCGCCTACGAGCAGTACTTC.